This T cell receptor beta chain was found in a study of blood T cells in healthy people across ages (dated by TCRdb to between 2015 and 2016). As for the study more broadly: Template switching captured roughly one uniquely barcoded TCR beta cDNA molecule per two T cells in model experiments. The donors were divided into four age groups: young (average approximately 16 years), middle-aged (over 35), aged (around 59) and long-lived (82). To track age-related changes in TCR beta repertoire diversity, the study relied on deep sequencing normalized with unique cDNA molecular identifiers. Donors of different ages were randomly distributed across sequencing lanes to avoid experimental bias. Two additional independent replicas of 1 million unique cDNA reads from the same blood draw were analyzed for two donors (one aged 18 to 29 and one aged 80 or older). The paper's findings and limits, for the study overall: Donor CMV infection status was unknown, potentially confounding age-related changes in expanded clonotypes. Estimates of total diversity from one million sequenced T cells were regarded as lower bounds and underestimates. There was a strong correlation between observed TCR beta diversity and the percentage of naive T cells measured by flow cytometry. The long-lived group showed more naive CD4+ T cells, fewer expanded clones and increased TCR diversity than the aged group, suggesting age selection. Observed TCR beta diversity per million T cells fell roughly linearly with age, and a significant reduction was already apparent by age approximately 41. Because profiling used bulk unsorted PBMCs, naive and antigen-experienced compartments could not be compared conclusively.

The donors were roughly 40 Caucasian individuals from Russia, aged roughly 6 to 100 years, who were systemically healthy. Around 9.9 milliliters of peripheral blood were collected from each donor into EDTA-treated Vacutainer tubes. PBMCs were isolated by Ficoll-Paque density-gradient centrifugation, with at least 6.5 million obtained per sample. Total RNA, at least 6 micrograms per sample, was extracted from PBMCs with Trizol reagent. The percentages of naive CD45RAhigh/CD27high T cells were determined by flow cytometry on a PBMC aliquot from every donor. About this clonotype itself: Its antigen target is currently unknown. The junction departs from germline at one end; a sequencing error may be responsible.

Library creation used 5' RACE. The reads were generated on an Illumina HiSeq 2500. A second PCR of about 6 to 12 cycles was performed with a sample-barcoded 5' primer and a J-beta primer mix. A unique molecular identifier was introduced onto each TCR beta cDNA molecule by a template-switch 5' adaptor carrying 12 random nucleotides. Each sample yielded at least 3 million CDR3-containing paired-end reads. First-strand cDNA synthesis was performed from all RNA using the Mint cDNA synthesis kit, with priming by a TRBC-specific oligonucleotide. Following uracil-DNA glycosylase treatment, all cDNA underwent a first 18-cycle PCR with the universal primers M1SS and BC2_uni_R. The paper's data handling went like this. For normalization, 1 million high-quality reads, each with a distinct molecular identifier, were randomly selected from each sample. Reads with shared molecular identifiers were discarded instead of being binned into consensus sequences. MiTCR, run with a Q25 quality threshold and the strictest error-elimination algorithm, handled CDR3 identification, clonotype clustering and error correction. A nonparametric unseen species model using Euler transformation provided a lower-bound estimate of total TCR beta diversity. The public reads were run again by TCRdb, first through fastp at Q25 and then through MiXCR, and only productive beta chains were kept. Each CDR3 protein appears once, grouped with its most common genes and DNA. TCRdb, rather than the study authors, made the V and J calls. Recorded for this sample are some 730,000 distinct CDR3 sequences; 20% to 25% of them occurred a single time. In total, the top ten clones hold roughly 22% of the sample.

The CDR3 starts with the cysteine, ends with the phenylalanine, and has 16 residues. Only CDR3 DNA is held: 48 bases, read in frame from base 1. The germline V gene gives CDR1 as MGHRA and CDR2 as YSYEKL. This clonotype was obtained from an older man in good health. Sequencing used blood. The chain links TRBV4-1 with TRBJ1-2, and TRBD1 may be the D gene, going by 5 matching bases. The CDR3 reads as follows: CASSQDWGILLYGYTF. The sequence in DNA is TGCGCGAGCAGCCAAGATTGGGGGATACTTCTCTATGGCTACACCTTC.